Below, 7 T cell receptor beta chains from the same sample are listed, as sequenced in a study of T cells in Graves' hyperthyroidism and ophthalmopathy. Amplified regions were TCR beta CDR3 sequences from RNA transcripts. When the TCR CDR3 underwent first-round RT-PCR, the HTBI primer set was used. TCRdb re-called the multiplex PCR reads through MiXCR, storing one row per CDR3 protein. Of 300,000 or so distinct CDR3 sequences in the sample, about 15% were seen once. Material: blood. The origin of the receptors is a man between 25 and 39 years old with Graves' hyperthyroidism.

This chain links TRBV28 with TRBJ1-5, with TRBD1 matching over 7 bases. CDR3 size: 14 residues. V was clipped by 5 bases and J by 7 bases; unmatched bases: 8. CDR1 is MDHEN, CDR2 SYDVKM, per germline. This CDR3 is CASSPRDSGQPQHF. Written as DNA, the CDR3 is TGTGCCAGCAGTCCCCGGGACAGCGGGCAGCCCCAGCATTTT.

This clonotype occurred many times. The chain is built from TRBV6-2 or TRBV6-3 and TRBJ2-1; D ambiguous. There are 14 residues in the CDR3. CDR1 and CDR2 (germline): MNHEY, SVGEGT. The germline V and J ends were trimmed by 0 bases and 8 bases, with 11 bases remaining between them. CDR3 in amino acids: CASSYSTRLDEQFF. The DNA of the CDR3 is TGTGCCAGCAGTTACTCGACCAGGTTGGATGAGCAGTTCTTC.

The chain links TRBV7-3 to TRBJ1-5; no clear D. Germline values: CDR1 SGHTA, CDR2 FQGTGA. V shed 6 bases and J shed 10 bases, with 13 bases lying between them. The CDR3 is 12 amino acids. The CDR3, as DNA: TGTGCCAGCAGTTTCCTGCTCCCCCCCCAGCATTTT. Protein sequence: CASSFLLPPQHF.

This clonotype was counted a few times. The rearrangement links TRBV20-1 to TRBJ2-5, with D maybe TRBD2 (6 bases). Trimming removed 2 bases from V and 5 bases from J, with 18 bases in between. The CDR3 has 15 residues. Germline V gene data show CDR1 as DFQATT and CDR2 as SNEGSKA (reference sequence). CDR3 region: CSARQNRGGAETQYF. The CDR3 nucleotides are TGCAGTGCTAGACAGAACCGGGGAGGCGCGGAGACCCAGTACTTC.

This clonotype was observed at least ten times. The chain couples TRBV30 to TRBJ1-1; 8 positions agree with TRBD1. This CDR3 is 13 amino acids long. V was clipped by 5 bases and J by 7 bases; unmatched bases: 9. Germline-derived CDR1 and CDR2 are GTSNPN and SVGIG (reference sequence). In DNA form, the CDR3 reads TGTGCCTGGGACCCCAGCGGGACAGGTGAAGCTTTCTTT. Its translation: CAWDPSGTGEAFF. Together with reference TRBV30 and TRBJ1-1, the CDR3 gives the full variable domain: SQTIHQWPATLVQPVGSPLSLECTVEGTSNPNLYWYRQAAGRGLQLLFYSVGIGQISSEVPQNLSASRPQDRQFILSSKKLLLSDSGFYLCAWDPSGTGEAFFGQGTRLTVV.

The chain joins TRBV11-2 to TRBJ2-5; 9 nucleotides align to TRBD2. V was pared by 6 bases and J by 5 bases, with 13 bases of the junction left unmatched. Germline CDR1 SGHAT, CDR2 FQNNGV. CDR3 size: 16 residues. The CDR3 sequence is CASRLYASGRRETQYF. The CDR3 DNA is TGTGCCAGCAGATTATACGCGAGCGGGAGGCGCGAGACCCAGTACTTC.

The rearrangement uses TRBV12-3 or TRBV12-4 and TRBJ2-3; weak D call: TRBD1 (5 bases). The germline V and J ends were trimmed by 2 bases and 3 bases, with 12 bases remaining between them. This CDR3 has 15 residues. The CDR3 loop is CASSLMSPGTDTQYF. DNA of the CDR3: TGTGCCAGCAGTTTAATGTCCCCAGGGACAGATACGCAGTATTTT.